These 12 T cell receptor beta chains were sequenced from one sample in a study of long-term antiretroviral therapy in people with HIV. An immunoSEQ assay, version v3.0, was performed at survey level. Measured with immunoSEQ multiplex PCR; TCRdb has only the in-frame clones, and not every one. Among 25,000 to 30,000 clones, 85% to 95% were seen once, and the ten largest hold about 6.4%. Here the sequenced sample was unsorted PBMCs, taken approximately 6.3 years after starting antiretroviral therapy. The receptor source for this set is a woman aged 40 to 50 with HIV.

This sequence joins TRBV25-1 and TRBJ1-1, with D perhaps matching TRBD1 (5 bases). CDR3 length: 14 amino acids. V was pared by 7 bases and J by 13 bases, with 25 bases between. Germline assignment: CDR1 MGHDK and CDR2 SYGVNS. Here the CDR3 DNA reads TGTGCCAGCATCACCCCGGGGCCCAGTCCGGAGGTTTTCTTT. It translates to CASITPGPSPEVFF. Full variable domain (remainder filled in from reference TRBV25-1 and TRBJ1-1): EADIYQTPRYLVIGTGKKITLECSQTMGHDKMYWYQQDPGMELHLIHYSYGVNSTEKGDLSSESTVSRIRTEHFPLTLESARPSHTSQYLCASITPGPSPEVFFGQGTRLTVV.

The chain employs TRBV5-5 and TRBJ2-1, with 7 bases identical to TRBD2. The V segment lost 4 bases and the J segment 7 bases; nucleotides outside the gene matches: 14. CDR1 is SGHKS, CDR2 YYEKEE, per germline (reference sequence). The length of the CDR3 is 16 residues. The DNA for the CDR3 is TGTGCCAGCAGCGCAGACTACACGGCCGGGGGGAATGAGCAGTTCTTC. This encodes CASSADYTAGGNEQFF. Looking up the rest from reference TRBV5-5 and TRBJ2-1 gives the full variable domain: DAGVTQSPTHLIKTRGQQVTLRCSPISGHKSVSWYQQVLGQGPQFIFQYYEKEERGRGNFPDRFSARQFPNYSSELNVNALLLGDSALYLCASSADYTAGGNEQFFGPGTRLTVL.

V gene TRBV9 combines with J gene TRBJ2-5; 9 bases line up with TRBD2. Germline values: CDR1 SGDLS, CDR2 YYNGEE. Trimming at V came to 4 bases and at J to 5 bases, leaving 9 bases not matched to a gene. The CDR3 extends over 15 amino acids. The CDR3 DNA reads TGTGCCAGCAGCACCAGCGGGGGGAACCGGGAGACCCAGTACTTC. This sequence encodes CASSTSGGNRETQYF.

The chain links TRBV6-5 to TRBJ1-1; perhaps TRBD1 as D (6 bases). This CDR3 contains 14 residues. The germline gives CDR1 MNHEY, CDR2 SVGAGI. V shed 6 bases and J shed 4 bases, with 15 bases lying between them. CDR3 sequence: CASREQGRRTEAFF. CDR3 nucleotides: TGTGCCAGCAGGGAACAGGGAAGGCGCACTGAAGCTTTCTTT.

The V gene is TRBV4-1, the J gene TRBJ2-5; the match to TRBD2 covers 9 bases. The junction had 19 bases not matched to a gene; V was cut back by 4 bases and J by 1 base. In germline, CDR1 is MGHRA, CDR2 YSYEKL. The CDR3 totals 20 residues. CDR3 sequence: CASSLKPGIAGARGQETQYF. The CDR3 nucleotides read TGCGCCAGCAGCCTCAAGCCCGGTATAGCGGGGGCCCGTGGCCAAGAGACCCAGTACTTC.

The DNA of the CDR3 is TGTGCCAGCAGGCAGGGGGGGAGCTCCTACAATGAGCAGTTCTTC. This translates into CASRQGGSSYNEQFF. The V and J genes are TRBV2 and TRBJ2-1, with D perhaps assigned TRBD1 or TRBD2 (7 bases each). Germline V lookup: CDR1 SNHLY, CDR2 FYNNEI. With 6 bases removed from V and 0 bases from J, the gap between germline ends came to 12 bases. The CDR3 runs to 15 residues.

The V call is TRBV29-1, the J call TRBJ2-3, with D perhaps TRBD1 (6 bases). With 3 bases removed from V and 6 bases from J, the gap between germline ends came to 16 bases. The CDR3 consists of 14 residues. Germline CDR1 reads SQVTM; CDR2 reads ANQGSEA. The CDR3 here is CSVESGAVGDTQYF. CDR3 sequence (DNA): TGCAGCGTTGAGTCAGGGGCGGTCGGGGATACGCAGTATTTT.

This chain uses TRBV6-5 with TRBJ2-7; tentatively, D is TRBD1 or TRBD2 (5 bases each). The CDR3 covers 14 residues. V lost 4 bases to trimming and J lost 5 bases, with 15 bases between them. Germline-derived CDR1 and CDR2 are MNHEY and SVGAGI. The CDR3 is CASSSGRTADEQYF. The CDR3 DNA is TGTGCCAGCAGTTCGGGACGGACCGCAGACGAGCAGTACTTC.

The genes are TRBV27 and TRBJ2-1, with 7 bases identical to TRBD1. The junction had 7 bases not matched to a gene; V was cut back by 7 bases and J by 4 bases. The CDR3 is 14 residues long. Germline loops: CDR1 MNHEY, CDR2 SMNVEV (reference sequence). CDR3 nucleotides: TGTGCCAGCAAAAGTTGGGACAGATACAATGAGCAGTTCTTC. Protein product: CASKSWDRYNEQFF.

V usage is TRBV6-5 and J usage is TRBJ1-1, with a possible D match to TRBD1 (6 bases). The length of the CDR3 is 12 residues. Trimming took 8 bases from V and 3 from J, leaving 10 bases between them. Germline CDR1 reads MNHEY; CDR2 reads SVGAGI. CDR3 coding DNA: TGTGCCAGCGGGGGCCCCTACACTGAAGCTTTCTTT. This translates into CASGGPYTEAFF.

This rearrangement joins TRBV4-1 to TRBJ1-2; D not resolved. Per the germline V gene, CDR1 is MGHRA and CDR2 is YSYEKL. CDR3 size: 17 residues. The V and J ends lost 0 bases and 0 bases respectively, with 14 bases between them. For the CDR3, the DNA is TGCGCCAGCAGCCAAGATCGGGTCCGGGGTACTAACTATGGCTACACCTTC. Amino acids: CASSQDRVRGTNYGYTF.

CDR3 residues: CASSPTIAGGPYEQYF. The DNA of the CDR3 is TGTGCCAGCAGTCCAACCATAGCGGGGGGCCCCTACGAGCAGTACTTC. The chain joins TRBV7-2 to TRBJ2-7, with 10 bases identical to TRBD2. The CDR3 spans 16 residues. The V segment lost 6 bases and the J segment 2 bases; nucleotides outside the gene matches: 10. Germline values: CDR1 SGHTA, CDR2 FQGNSA. Variable domain in full (rest from reference TRBV7-2 and TRBJ2-7): GAGVSQSPSNKVTEKGKDVELRCDPISGHTALYWYRQSLGQGLEFLIYFQGNSAPDKSGLPSDRFSAERTGGSVSTLTIQRTQQEDSAVYLCASSPTIAGGPYEQYFGPGTRLTVT.